This entry lists 32 T cell receptor beta chains sequenced from one sample in a study of long-term antiretroviral therapy in people with HIV. Researchers ran immunoSEQ v3.0 at survey level. Produced via immunoSEQ multiplex PCR; TCRdb's table is partial and in-frame only. Here the sample spans some 24,000 clones, about 86% being singletons. The sequencing here drew on unsorted PBMCs, taken 0.7 years before starting antiretroviral therapy. The receptors were sampled from a man aged 25-40 years with HIV.

The chain joins TRBV6-5 to TRBJ2-7; D ambiguous. The CDR3 has 13 amino acids. The V end lost 0 bases, the J end lost 4 bases, and 7 bases lay between the germline ends. Germline V lookup: CDR1 MNHEY, CDR2 SVGAGI. Written as DNA, the CDR3 is TGTGCCAGCAGTTACTCTTCCGCGTACGAGCAGTACTTC. This codes for CASSYSSAYEQYF.

This clone has a handful of counts. The V gene is TRBV28, the J gene TRBJ1-2; D perhaps matches TRBD1 (5 bases). The V and J ends lost 4 bases and 8 bases respectively, with 8 bases between them. The CDR3 has 11 residues. Germline V gene lookup returns CDR1 MDHEN and CDR2 SYDVKM. The CDR3 coding sequence is TGTGCCAGCAGTTGGAGGGGCGGCTACACCTTC. Its protein is CASSWRGGYTF.

The gene calls are TRBV19 and TRBJ2-1; no definite D call. Germline V gene data show CDR1 as LNHDA and CDR2 as SQIVND (reference sequence). Trimming left V 4 bases short and J 1 base short, with 5 bases between. The CDR3 consists of 13 residues. The CDR3 sequence: CASSKGSYNEQFF. The CDR3 nucleotides are TGTGCCAGTAGTAAAGGATCCTACAATGAGCAGTTCTTC.

The genes are TRBV27 and TRBJ2-3; the D is unclear. Between the trimmed V and J ends, which lost 2 bases and 2 bases, there was a span of 17 bases. The V gene's germline CDR1 is MNHEY and CDR2 SMNVEV (reference sequence). The CDR3 has 17 amino acids. CDR3 amino acids: CASSLNGVQFSTDTQYF. For the CDR3, the DNA is TGTGCCAGCAGTTTAAATGGGGTCCAATTCTCCACAGATACGCAGTATTTT.

The chain combines TRBV5-8 with TRBJ1-2, with unresolved D. The CDR3 sequence is 15 residues long. In germline, CDR1 is SGHTS, CDR2 YDEGEE. V gave up 4 bases and J gave up 4 bases, with 17 bases separating them. CDR3 amino acids: CASSATGSTAYGYTF. The DNA of the CDR3 is TGTGCCAGCAGCGCAACCGGGTCCACGGCCTATGGCTACACCTTC.

This chain links TRBV6-5 with TRBJ2-3; D is uncertain. Trimming took off 6 bases at V and 0 bases at J, with 4 bases between the two ends. Germline CDR1 and CDR2: MNHEY and SVGAGI. This CDR3 region has 12 residues. In nucleotides, the CDR3 is TGTGCCAGCAGCCCCAGCACAGATACGCAGTATTTT. Amino acids: CASSPSTDTQYF.

The V and J genes are TRBV11-2 and TRBJ1-2; 9 bases map to TRBD1. Trimming at V came to 3 bases and at J to 4 bases, leaving 0 bases not matched to a gene. The length of the CDR3 is 13 residues. Germline loops: CDR1 SGHAT, CDR2 FQNNGV. The CDR3 reads CASSLGQGYGYTF. The DNA for the CDR3 is TGTGCCAGCAGCTTGGGACAGGGCTATGGCTACACCTTC.

The chain has TRBV11-2 and TRBJ1-2; tentative D call: TRBD1 (5 bases). The germline CDR1 and CDR2 sequences are SGHAT and FQNNGV. Trimming cost V 3 bases and J 4 bases, with 9 bases left between them. The CDR3 is 13 amino acids. The CDR3 here is CASSLSQGYGYTF. The CDR3 DNA is TGTGCCAGCAGCTTGTCTCAGGGCTATGGCTACACCTTC. The full variable domain, rest sourced from reference TRBV11-2 and TRBJ1-2, is EAGVAQSPRYKIIEKRQSVAFWCNPISGHATLYWYQQILGQGPKLLIQFQNNGVVDDSQLPKDRFSAERLKGVDSTLKIQPAKLEDSAVYLCASSLSQGYGYTFGSGTRLTVV.

V is TRBV7-2 and J is TRBJ1-2; weak D call: TRBD1 (5 bases). Germline V CDR1 and CDR2: SGHTA, FQGNSA. The CDR3 totals 13 residues. Trimming cost V 1 base and J 2 bases, with 5 bases left between them. CDR3: CASSLGQNYGYTF. The CDR3 DNA sequence: TGTGCCAGCAGCTTAGGACAGAACTATGGCTACACCTTC. Complete variable domain (other parts from reference TRBV7-2 and TRBJ1-2): GAGVSQSPSNKVTEKGKDVELRCDPISGHTALYWYRQSLGQGLEFLIYFQGNSAPDKSGLPSDRFSAERTGGSVSTLTIQRTQQEDSAVYLCASSLGQNYGYTFGSGTRLTVV.

The chain joins TRBV5-6 to TRBJ1-2, with D maybe TRBD1 (5 bases). The CDR3 is 12 residues long. Trimming left V 5 bases short and J 1 base short, with 6 bases between. Germline V lookup: CDR1 SGHDT, CDR2 YYEEEE. The CDR3 loop is CASRDSNYGYTF. In nucleotides, the CDR3 is TGTGCCAGCAGAGACAGTAACTATGGCTACACCTTC.

This chain links TRBV19 with TRBJ1-1, with D possibly matching TRBD1 (6 bases). The CDR3 spans 14 residues. The germline CDR1 and CDR2 sequences are LNHDA and SQIVND (reference sequence). The V and J ends lost 1 base and 7 bases respectively, with 13 bases between them. CDR3 in DNA: TGTGCCAGTAGTATAGTCGCAGGGGCACGTGAAGCTTTCTTT. This codes for CASSIVAGAREAFF.

The chain uses TRBV19 and TRBJ1-1; D perhaps matches TRBD1 (6 bases). CDR1 and CDR2 (germline): LNHDA, SQIVND (reference sequence). The CDR3 totals 16 residues. Trimming removed 7 bases from V and 2 bases from J, with 20 bases in between. CDR3: CASTAREAGVNTEAFF. DNA for the CDR3: TGTGCCAGTACCGCCCGGGAGGCAGGGGTAAACACTGAAGCTTTCTTT.

The CDR3 loop reads CASSYALGNEQFF. CDR3 DNA sequence: TGTGCCAGCAGTTACGCCCTGGGCAATGAGCAGTTCTTC. The chain employs TRBV6-6 and TRBJ2-1; D gene unclear. From germline, CDR1 is MNHNY and CDR2 SVGAGI (reference sequence). The CDR3 has 13 residues. Trimming stripped 2 bases from V and 6 bases from J, with 8 bases between.

V is TRBV28 and J is TRBJ1-5; a weak D match, TRBD1 (5 bases). This CDR3 has 14 residues. The germline gives CDR1 MDHEN, CDR2 SYDVKM. With 3 bases removed from V and 2 bases from J, the gap between germline ends came to 8 bases. This CDR3 is CASSLRGGNQPQHF. The CDR3 DNA reads as TGTGCCAGCAGTTTGAGGGGTGGCAATCAGCCCCAGCATTTT.

This clone was seen only once. The V gene is TRBV9, the J gene TRBJ1-2, with 7 bases that match TRBD1. The CDR3 is 15 amino acids. Germline V gene data show CDR1 as SGDLS and CDR2 as YYNGEE. The ends lost 4 bases at V and 4 bases at J; junction bases unmatched: 10. The CDR3: CASSPRGGSIYGYTF. Here the CDR3 DNA reads TGTGCCAGCAGCCCTAGAGGGGGCAGCATCTATGGCTACACCTTC.

V and J are TRBV5-6 and TRBJ1-6; D is unresolved. The germline CDR1 and CDR2 sequences are SGHDT and YYEEEE. The V and J ends lost 0 bases and 13 bases respectively, with 20 bases between them. This CDR3 contains 16 residues. The CDR3 nucleotides are TGTGCCAGCAGCTTGGGGGAGAACACCCTGACCTCGCCCCTCCACTTT. Protein: CASSLGENTLTSPLHF.

This rearrangement joins TRBV30 to TRBJ1-6; no reliable D call. The germline CDR1 and CDR2 sequences are GTSNPN and SVGIG (reference sequence). The V end lost 1 base, the J end lost 6 bases, and 4 bases lay between the germline ends. The CDR3 covers 12 residues. The CDR3 loop is CAWSEGNSPLHF. The CDR3 DNA reads TGTGCCTGGAGTGAGGGTAATTCACCCCTCCACTTT.

CDR3 protein: CASSYGTGAQGEKLFF. CDR3 nucleotide sequence: TGTGCCAGCAGTTACGGTACAGGGGCGCAGGGTGAAAAACTGTTTTTT. The chain is built from TRBV6-5 and TRBJ1-4, with 7 bases matching TRBD1. The CDR3 sequence is 16 residues long. J gave up 7 bases and V 2 bases, and 10 bases lay outside the gene matches. The germline V gene has CDR1 MNHEY and CDR2 SVGAGI.

The chain recombines TRBV25-1 with TRBJ2-5; the D gene is possibly TRBD2 (5 bases). The CDR3 sequence is 15 residues long. The germline gives CDR1 MGHDK, CDR2 SYGVNS. V lost 5 bases and J 1 base, leaving 14 bases between the germline ends. DNA for the CDR3: TGTGCCAGCAGTACGGGGAGTGAGGGCCAAGAGACCCAGTACTTC. As protein: CASSTGSEGQETQYF.

V is TRBV27 and J is TRBJ2-3, with 9 bases identical to TRBD2. J was trimmed by 6 bases and V by 3 bases; bases with no gene match: 13. CDR1 MNHEY and CDR2 SMNVEV come from the germline V gene (reference sequence). CDR3 length: 17 amino acids. The DNA of the CDR3 is TGTGCCAGCAGTTTCTATTTTGCGGGGGGGTTTTCGGATACGCAGTATTTT. Amino acids: CASSFYFAGGFSDTQYF.

The count of this clone is one. This chain connects TRBV9 to TRBJ2-1; unclear D gene. The germline V and J ends were trimmed by 0 bases and 0 bases, with 4 bases remaining between them. The CDR3 sequence is 14 residues long. Germline V gene data show CDR1 as SGDLS and CDR2 as YYNGEE. CDR3 residues: CASSVASSYNEQFF. For the CDR3, the DNA is TGTGCCAGCAGCGTAGCCAGCTCCTACAATGAGCAGTTCTTC.

V is TRBV7-9 and J is TRBJ2-1; D gene uncertain. The V gene lost 5 bases and the J gene lost 4 bases, with 6 bases spanning the gap. The CDR3 contains 12 residues. Germline V gene data show CDR1 as SEHNR and CDR2 as FQNEAQ (reference sequence). The CDR3 DNA is TGTGCCAGCAGCCCGGATTACAATGAGCAGTTCTTC. This encodes CASSPDYNEQFF.

This clone is large within its sample. The genes are TRBV29-1 and TRBJ2-7; D gene uncertain. V lost 4 bases and J lost 2, with 18 bases in between. Germline assignment: CDR1 SQVTM and CDR2 ANQGSEA. CDR3 length: 15 amino acids. In DNA, the CDR3 is TGCAGCGTTGTCCTTTCAGAGACATTTACCTACGAGCAGTACTTC. Translating gives CSVVLSETFTYEQYF.

This clone was detected once. This sequence joins TRBV28 and TRBJ1-5, with a weak D call TRBD1 (5 bases). Germline lookup yields CDR1 MDHEN and CDR2 SYDVKM. CDR3 length equals 14 residues. Trimming took off 5 bases at V and 5 bases at J, with 13 bases between the two ends. CDR3 sequence: CASSLLARDQPQHF. In nucleotides, the CDR3 is TGTGCCAGCAGTCTCCTGGCCAGGGATCAGCCCCAGCATTTT.

The chain recombines TRBV10-3 with TRBJ2-7; D is unresolved. V lost 6 bases to trimming and J lost 6 bases, with 15 bases between them. The CDR3 spans 13 residues. The germline gives CDR1 ENHRY, CDR2 SYGVKD. The CDR3 region is CAIRMTALGEQYF. CDR3 in DNA: TGTGCCATCAGGATGACTGCGCTGGGCGAGCAGTACTTC.

CDR3 DNA: TGTGCCAGCAGCGTAGTCGGGACAGGGGAAGGCGGGGAGCTGTTTTTT. This translates into CASSVVGTGEGGELFF. This rearrangement joins TRBV9 to TRBJ2-2; 10 positions match TRBD1. Germline V lookup: CDR1 SGDLS, CDR2 YYNGEE. The CDR3 runs 16 residues. V was pared by 0 bases and J by 7 bases, with 6 bases of the junction left unmatched.

This clone appeared a single time. The chain has TRBV11-2 and TRBJ2-5; 15 bases are shared with TRBD2. This CDR3 has 16 residues. Germline assignment: CDR1 SGHAT and CDR2 FQNNGV. Losses at the gene ends were 4 bases for V and 7 bases for J; bases not matched to a gene: 7. CDR3 nucleotide sequence: TGTGCCAGCAGCTCCGGACTAGCGGGGGGGGTGGGGACCCAGTACTTC. This encodes CASSSGLAGGVGTQYF.

The rearrangement links TRBV5-4 to TRBJ2-6; D is undetermined. CDR3 length equals 13 residues. Trimming shortened V by 1 base and J by 4 bases, and 3 bases separated the two germline ends. CDR1 is SGHNT and CDR2 is YYREEE in the germline V gene (reference sequence). CDR3 nucleotides: TGTGCCAGCAGCTTGCCGGGGGCCAACGTCCTGACTTTC. Residues: CASSLPGANVLTF.

The V gene is TRBV1, the J gene TRBJ2-7; the D call TRBD1 from the table was never checked on the DNA. TRBV1 is flagged as a pseudogene. The CDR3 sequence is 16 residues long. CDR3 in DNA: TGCACCAGCAGCCAGATCTCCGGGACAGGGAGGTACGAGCAGTACTTC. Translating it yields CTSSQISGTGRYEQYF.

The chain uses TRBV21-1 and TRBJ2-7; the table assigns TRBD2, which was not confirmed against the DNA. TRBV21-1 is a listed pseudogene. The CDR3 runs 16 residues. The CDR3, as DNA: TGTGCCAGCAGCTCTACCCACGGGACTGCGGGTTACGAGCAGTACTTC. Its protein is CASSSTHGTAGYEQYF.

Only one count was recorded for this clone. This sequence joins TRBV7-2 and TRBJ2-3; D remains ambiguous. The CDR3 runs 14 residues. Germline V gene lookup returns CDR1 SGHTA and CDR2 FQGNSA. The V and J ends lost 0 bases and 1 base respectively, with 5 bases between them. The CDR3 region has the DNA TGTGCCAGCAGCTTAGCGCACGGCACAGATACGCAGTATTTT. Translated: CASSLAHGTDTQYF.

The chain has TRBV2 and TRBJ2-2; 7 bases are shared with TRBD1. Germline V gives CDR1 SNHLY, CDR2 FYNNEI. V dropped 8 bases and J dropped 6; count of bases not matched to a gene: 12. This CDR3 spans 15 amino acids. CDR3 nucleotide sequence: TGTGCCAGCGGTCTTGACAGGGCCAAGTCCGGGGAGCTGTTTTTT. This sequence encodes CASGLDRAKSGELFF.